This T cell receptor beta chain was obtained from a study of OX40 agonist ivuxolimab in advanced cancers. At the level of the study: Every 2 weeks, patients received ivuxolimab intravenously, dosed at 0.01 to 10 mg/kg. The study reported partial responses in three patients: one hepatocellular carcinoma, two cutaneous melanoma. Study-wide results and caveats: Low normalized T-cell clonal expansion also characterized some of the nonresponders. Dose levels from 0.1 to 3.0 mg/kg saw CD4+ and CD8+ blood T cells expand clonally by week 6.

To note about this clone: The antigen is undetermined.

Some clones are missing from TCRdb's copy, which holds only in-frame ones; the method was immunoSEQ multiplex PCR. The sample contains tens of thousands of clones, approximately 89% of which appear only once. This sequence originates from an adult with an advanced solid tumor such as melanoma, head and neck, liver or kidney cancer. This specimen was CD4+ or CD8+ T cells sorted from blood, taken in a trial of the OX40 agonist ivuxolimab.

The CDR3 spells CASSYSGRETDTQYF. The CDR3 DNA follows: TGTGCCAGCAGTTACTCGGGCAGGGAAACAGATACGCAGTATTTT. The V gene is TRBV6-6, the J gene TRBJ2-3; D might be TRBD1 (5 bases). CDR1 and CDR2 (germline): MNHNY, SVGAGI (reference sequence). The CDR3 loop spans 15 amino acids. V was pared by 0 bases and J by 3 bases, with 10 bases between.